This TCR beta chain was sequenced for a study of blood T cells in healthy people across ages. Study background: Capturing about one barcoded beta molecule per two T cells was achieved by template switching.

A remark on this clonotype: What it recognizes is unknown.

Overall study findings and caveats: Roughly linear age-related decline in beta diversity appeared, significant by age 40.

Then a second PCR, running about 6 to 12 cycles, was carried out with a sample-barcoded 5' primer and a J-beta primer mix. TCRdb processed the 5' RACE reads anew with MiXCR; each CDR3 protein has one entry. Of about 780,000 distinct CDR3 sequences listed, about half were seen once; the top ten hold approximately 18%. This CDR3 comprises 14 residues. The J segment lost 5 bases and the V segment lost 5 bases, leaving 10 bases of the junction unmatched. CDR1 is DFQATT, CDR2 SNEGSKA, per germline (reference sequence). The sequenced sample consisted of blood. The TCR was taken from a man older than 75 in good health. The rearrangement joins TRBV20-1 to TRBJ2-5; TRBD2 matches 8 bases. DNA for the CDR3: TGCAGTGCTCTTAATAGCGGGACGACTGAGACCCAGTACTTC. Protein: CSALNSGTTETQYF.